This T cell receptor (beta chain) stems from a study of blood T cells in healthy people across ages. The ends were cut back, 4 bases at V and 5 bases at J, with 11 bases in the middle. The germline gives CDR1 MNHEY, CDR2 SVGEGT. There are 14 residues in the CDR3. This clonotype was observed a handful of times. Primers used in a second PCR of roughly 6 to 11 cycles were a sample-barcoded 5' primer and a J-beta primer mix. TCRdb re-called the 5' RACE reads with MiXCR, one entry per CDR3 protein. Altogether around 710,000 distinct CDR3 sequences are present, roughly two fifths being singletons, with the ten largest covering 20% to 25%.

This clonotype was sampled from a woman in her fifties or sixties in good health. Specimen: blood. The V and J genes are TRBV6-2 or TRBV6-3 and TRBJ1-4; D gene unclear. The CDR3 sequence: CASSWSRKNEKLFF. In nucleotides, the CDR3 is TGTGCCAGCAGTTGGAGTCGGAAAAATGAAAAACTGTTTTTT.